One and the same sample provided the 15 T cell receptor beta chains below, sequenced in a study of CD8 T cells in Susac syndrome. It was with random hexamers that about 0.45 to 1 ug RNA was reverse transcribed. In TCRdb, the immunoSEQ multiplex PCR reads were re-called with MiXCR into one record per CDR3 protein. The profile covers 100,000 to 150,000 distinct CDR3 sequences, with under 96% appearing a single time and about 0.13% taken by the ten largest. Sequencing was done on a sample of CD4+ T cells from PBMCs. These receptors came from a human donor with Susac syndrome.

This chain uses TRBV5-6 with TRBJ1-2; D may be TRBD1 (5 bases). V gave up 0 bases and J gave up 4 bases, with 13 bases separating them. The CDR3 loop spans 15 amino acids. Germline values: CDR1 SGHDT, CDR2 YYEEEE. CDR3 amino acids: CASSLGNRPFYGYTF. The CDR3 DNA follows: TGTGCCAGCAGCTTGGGTAACAGGCCCTTCTATGGCTACACCTTC.

This clonotype was counted only a few times. This chain connects TRBV7-9 to TRBJ1-2; TRBD1 might be the D (5 bases). V lost 5 bases and J 2 bases, leaving 15 bases between the germline ends. CDR1 SEHNR and CDR2 FQNEAQ come from the germline V gene (reference sequence). There are 15 residues in the CDR3. The CDR3 sequence is CASSVPGTDNYGYTF. Here the CDR3 DNA reads TGTGCCAGCAGCGTACCCGGGACGGACAACTATGGCTACACCTTC. Complete variable domain (other parts from reference TRBV7-9 and TRBJ1-2): DTGVSQNPRHKITKRGQNVTFRCDPISEHNRLYWYRQTLGQGPEFLTYFQNEAQLEKSRLLSDRFSAERPKGSFSTLEIQRTEQGDSAMYLCASSVPGTDNYGYTFGSGTRLTVV.

The rearrangement uses TRBV11-3 and TRBJ1-1; no clear D gene. Germline-derived CDR1 and CDR2 are SGHNT and YENEEA. The CDR3 consists of 13 residues. Trimming shortened V by 0 bases and J by 3 bases, and 5 bases separated the two germline ends. CDR3 loop: CASSLDRHTEAFF. The CDR3 bases are TGTGCCAGCAGCTTAGACAGGCACACTGAAGCTTTCTTT.

The rearrangement joins TRBV7-2 to TRBJ2-7, with 9 bases identical to TRBD2. Germline trimming cut 4 bases from V and 9 bases from J; bases unmatched to any gene: 13. The length of the CDR3 is 15 residues. In germline, CDR1 is SGHTA, CDR2 FQGNSA. CDR3 loop: CASSSGSGRGPRQYF. CDR3 coding DNA: TGTGCCAGCAGCTCAGGTAGCGGGAGAGGCCCTCGGCAGTACTTC. Full variable domain (rest looked up from reference TRBV7-2 and TRBJ2-7): GAGVSQSPSNKVTEKGKDVELRCDPISGHTALYWYRQSLGQGLEFLIYFQGNSAPDKSGLPSDRFSAERTGGSVSTLTIQRTQQEDSAVYLCASSSGSGRGPRQYFGPGTRLTVT.

The gene calls are TRBV11-2 and TRBJ2-7, with 10 nucleotides matching TRBD1. The CDR3 covers 18 residues. V lost 0 bases, J lost 2 bases, and 10 bases stayed unmatched. Looked up from germline, CDR1 is SGHAT and CDR2 is FQNNGV. CDR3 sequence (DNA): TGTGCCAGCAGCTTAGATCCCCCTAGACAGGGGGCACCCTACGAGCAGTACTTC. Protein: CASSLDPPRQGAPYEQYF.

The genes are TRBV5-1 and TRBJ2-3; D is undetermined. Germline V gives CDR1 SGHRS, CDR2 YFSETQ. The CDR3 contains 15 residues. Trimming removed 4 bases at V and 4 bases at J, with 16 bases between. The CDR3 sequence: CASSPTRLGSDTQYF. The CDR3 bases are TGCGCCAGCAGCCCGACCCGACTCGGTTCAGATACGCAGTATTTT.

V gene TRBV3-1 combines with J gene TRBJ2-7; TRBD2 might be the D (6 bases). The V gene lost 6 bases and the J gene lost 5 bases, with 11 bases spanning the gap. Germline V CDR1 and CDR2: LGHDT, YNNKEL (reference sequence). This CDR3 has 12 amino acids. The CDR3 coding sequence is TGTGCCAGCAGTCGGAGGGTGAACGAGCAGTACTTC. This gives the protein CASSRRVNEQYF.

The chain uses TRBV4-2 and TRBJ2-5; D is unresolved. Germline V CDR1 and CDR2: LGHNA, YNFKEQ. The CDR3 is 12 amino acids. The V end was cut by 0 bases, the J end by 7 bases, with 6 bases between. The CDR3 DNA is TGTGCCAGCAGCCAAGATTACGGGACCCAGTACTTC. It codes for CASSQDYGTQYF.

The chain carries TRBV20-1 and TRBJ1-1; perhaps TRBD1 as D (5 bases). The CDR3 is 13 amino acids. Germline V lookup: CDR1 DFQATT, CDR2 SNEGSKA (reference sequence). Trimming shortened V by 1 base and J by 11 bases, and 17 bases separated the two germline ends. The CDR3: CSARAGADVGAFF. The CDR3, as DNA: TGCAGTGCTAGAGCCGGGGCAGATGTGGGGGCTTTCTTT.

This chain connects TRBV5-1 to TRBJ1-5, with D uncertain. Trimming shortened V by 5 bases and J by 2 bases, and 8 bases separated the two germline ends. The CDR3 contains 13 residues. Germline loops: CDR1 SGHRS, CDR2 YFSETQ. The CDR3 region is CASRGDGNQPQHF. CDR3 coding DNA: TGCGCCAGCAGGGGCGACGGCAATCAGCCCCAGCATTTT.

V usage is TRBV4-2 and J usage is TRBJ2-7; D is uncertain. Deletions cut 0 bases from V and 1 base from J, with 4 bases between. CDR3 length equals 13 residues. Germline values: CDR1 LGHNA, CDR2 YNFKEQ. The CDR3 spells CASSQEPSYEQYF. For the CDR3, the DNA is TGTGCCAGCAGCCAAGAACCTTCCTACGAGCAGTACTTC.

This chain connects TRBV12-3 or TRBV12-4 to TRBJ2-1; D perhaps matches TRBD2 (7 bases). This CDR3 has 12 amino acids. V shed 7 bases and J shed 10 bases, with 14 bases lying between them. The CDR3 is CASIIGGGEQFF. CDR3 in DNA: TGTGCCAGCATCATAGGGGGAGGGGAGCAGTTCTTC.

This chain links TRBV4-3 with TRBJ2-1; 7 bases are a match to TRBD1. V gave up 2 bases and J gave up 7 bases; unmatched junction bases: 5. Germline assignment: CDR1 LGHNA and CDR2 YSLEER. CDR3 length: 14 amino acids. The CDR3 region is CASSQRQGENEQFF. DNA for the CDR3: TGCGCCAGCAGCCAAAGGCAGGGGGAGAATGAGCAGTTCTTC.

This chain connects TRBV20-1 to TRBJ1-5; no definite D call. This CDR3 has 14 residues. Germline CDR1 and CDR2: DFQATT and SNEGSKA (reference sequence). Trimming left V 3 bases short and J 1 base short, with 10 bases between. As DNA, the CDR3 is TGCAGTGCTAGTAATACATTGAGCAATCAGCCCCAGCATTTT. Its protein is CSASNTLSNQPQHF.

The rearrangement uses TRBV30 and TRBJ2-5, with D perhaps matching TRBD1 (6 bases). CDR3 length equals 13 residues. Trimming pared 0 bases from V and 2 bases from J, leaving 7 bases between. Germline CDR1 GTSNPN, CDR2 SVGIG (reference sequence). The CDR3 DNA follows: TGTGCCTGGAGTGTGGACAGACAAGAGACCCAGTACTTC. Its translation: CAWSVDRQETQYF.